In its sample, the clone carrying this TCR beta chain was seen a few times. Its antigen remains unidentified. The sample is drawn from a study of glioma-infiltrating T cells. Study-level points and caveats: Tissue-blood divergence was below expectation in non-neoplastic patients, above in gliomas.

The iRepertoire nested amplicon-rescue multiplex PCR amplified TCR alpha and beta CDR3s from RNA. TCRdb itself ran the multiplex PCR reads through MiXCR, one entry per CDR3 protein. Of 100,000 to 150,000 distinct CDR3 sequences listed, under 30% were seen once; the top ten hold 27%. V was shortened by 4 bases and J by 6 bases, with 10 bases between the two germline ends. The CDR3 runs 13 residues. Germline loops: CDR1 KGHDR, CDR2 SFDVKD. This TCR came from a human donor with low-grade glioma or glioblastoma, undergoing nonglioma brain surgery, or in good health (not recorded which). Sequencing used glioma tissue, nonneoplastic brain tissue, or PBMCs (not recorded which). The chain is built from TRBV24-1 and TRBJ2-3, with D unresolved. DNA for the CDR3: TGTGCCACCAGTGACGACGATACGGATACGCAGTATTTT. Its translation: CATSDDDTDTQYF.